This TCR beta chain was captured by sequencing in a study of blood T cells in healthy people across ages. Primed by a sample-barcoded 5' primer and a J-beta primer mix, a second PCR proceeded for about 7 to 12 cycles. TCRdb re-derived calls from the 5' RACE reads in MiXCR, one entry per CDR3 protein. The data contain about 640,000 distinct CDR3 sequences, about 53% of them singletons. The germline gives CDR1 LGHDT, CDR2 YNNKEL (reference sequence). The CDR3 contains 15 residues. The chain employs TRBV3-1 and TRBJ2-7, with D perhaps given as TRBD1 or TRBD2 (5 bases each). The J call may be incorrect, as the DNA end agrees better with TRBJ2-5. The clonotype was recovered from a man in his 60s in good health. The sequenced material came from blood. In nucleotides, the CDR3 is TGTGCCAGCAGCCCACGGGACGGGGTCATTGAGACCCAGTACTTC. Protein product: CASSPRDGVIETQYF.